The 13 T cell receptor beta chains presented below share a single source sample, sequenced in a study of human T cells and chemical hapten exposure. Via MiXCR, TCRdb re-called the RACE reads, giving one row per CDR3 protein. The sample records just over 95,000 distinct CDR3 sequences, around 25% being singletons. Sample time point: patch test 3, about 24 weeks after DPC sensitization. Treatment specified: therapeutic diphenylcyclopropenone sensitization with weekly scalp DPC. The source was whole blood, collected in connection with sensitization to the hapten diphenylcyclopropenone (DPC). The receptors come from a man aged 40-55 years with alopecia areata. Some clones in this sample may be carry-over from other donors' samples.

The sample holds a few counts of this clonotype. CDR3 nucleotide sequence: TGCAGTGCTAGAGAAAGCCAGTATGAGCAGTTCTTC. Translated, it gives CSARESQYEQFF. The gene calls are TRBV20-1 and TRBJ2-1; no clear D gene. This CDR3 is built from 12 residues. Germline CDR1 and CDR2: DFQATT and SNEGSKA (reference sequence). Between the trimmed V and J ends, which lost 0 bases and 8 bases, there was a span of 8 bases.

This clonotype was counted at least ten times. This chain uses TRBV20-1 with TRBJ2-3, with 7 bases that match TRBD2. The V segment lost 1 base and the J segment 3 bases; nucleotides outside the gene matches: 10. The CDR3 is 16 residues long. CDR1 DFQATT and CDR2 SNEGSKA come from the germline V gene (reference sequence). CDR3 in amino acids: CSARGAREGSTDTQYF. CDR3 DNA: TGCAGTGCTAGAGGGGCCAGGGAGGGCTCTACAGATACGCAGTATTTT.

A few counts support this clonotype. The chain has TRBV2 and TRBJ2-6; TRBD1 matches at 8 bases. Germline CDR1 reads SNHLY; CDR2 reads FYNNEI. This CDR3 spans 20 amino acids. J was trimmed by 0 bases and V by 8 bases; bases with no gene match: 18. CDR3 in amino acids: CASRSLDRVGFRSGANVLTF. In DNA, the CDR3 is TGTGCCAGCCGATCACTGGACAGGGTTGGGTTTCGCTCTGGGGCCAACGTCCTGACTTTC.

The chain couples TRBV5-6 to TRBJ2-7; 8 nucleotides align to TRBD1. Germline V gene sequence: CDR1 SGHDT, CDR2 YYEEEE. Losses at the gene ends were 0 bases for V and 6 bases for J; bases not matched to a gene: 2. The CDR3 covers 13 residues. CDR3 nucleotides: TGTGCCAGCAGCTTGGCCGGGACAGGCGAGCAGTACTTC. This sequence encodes CASSLAGTGEQYF.

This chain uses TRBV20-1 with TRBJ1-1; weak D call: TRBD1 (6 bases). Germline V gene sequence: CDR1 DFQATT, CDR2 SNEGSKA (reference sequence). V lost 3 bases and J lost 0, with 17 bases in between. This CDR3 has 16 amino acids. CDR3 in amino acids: CSARGGALTMNTEAFF. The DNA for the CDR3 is TGCAGTGCTAGGGGGGGGGCACTTACCATGAACACTGAAGCTTTCTTT.

The CDR3 loop is CASSPEGSGVSTDTQYF. CDR3 nucleotide sequence: TGTGCCAGCAGTCCCGAGGGTAGCGGAGTGAGCACAGATACGCAGTATTTT. The J gene is TRBJ2-3, the V gene TRBV6-5; a possible D gene is TRBD2 (6 bases). The CDR3 is made up of 17 amino acids. V lost 5 bases to trimming and J lost 0 bases, with 18 bases between them. Germline-derived CDR1 and CDR2 are MNHEY and SVGAGI.

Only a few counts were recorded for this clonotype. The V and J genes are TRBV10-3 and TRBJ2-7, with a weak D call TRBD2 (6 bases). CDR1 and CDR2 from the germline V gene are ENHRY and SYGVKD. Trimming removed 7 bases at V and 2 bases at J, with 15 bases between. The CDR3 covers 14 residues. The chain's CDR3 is CAIKQGTQTYEQYF. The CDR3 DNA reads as TGTGCCATCAAGCAAGGGACTCAGACCTACGAGCAGTACTTC.

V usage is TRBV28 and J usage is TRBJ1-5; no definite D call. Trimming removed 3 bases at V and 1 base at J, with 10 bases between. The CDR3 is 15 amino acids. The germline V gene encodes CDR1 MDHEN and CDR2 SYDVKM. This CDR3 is CASSFGRSSNQPQHF. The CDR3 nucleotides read TGTGCCAGCAGTTTTGGCAGGTCGAGCAATCAGCCCCAGCATTTT.

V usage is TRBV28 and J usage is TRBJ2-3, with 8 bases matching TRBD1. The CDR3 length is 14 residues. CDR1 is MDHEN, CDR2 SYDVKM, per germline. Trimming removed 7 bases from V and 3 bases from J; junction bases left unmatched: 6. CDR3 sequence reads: CASTDRGWTDTQYF. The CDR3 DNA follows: TGTGCCAGCACCGACAGGGGATGGACAGATACGCAGTATTTT.

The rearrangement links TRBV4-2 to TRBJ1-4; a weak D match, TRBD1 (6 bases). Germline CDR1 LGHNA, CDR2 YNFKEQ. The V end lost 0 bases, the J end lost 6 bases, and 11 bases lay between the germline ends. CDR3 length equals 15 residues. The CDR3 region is CASSQDLQGYEKLFF. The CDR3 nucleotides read TGTGCCAGCAGCCAAGATCTACAGGGATATGAAAAACTGTTTTTT.

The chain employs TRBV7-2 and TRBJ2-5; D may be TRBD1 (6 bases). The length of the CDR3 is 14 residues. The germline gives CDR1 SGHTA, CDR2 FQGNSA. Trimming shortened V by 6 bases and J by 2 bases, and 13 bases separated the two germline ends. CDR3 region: CASRVGQIQETQYF. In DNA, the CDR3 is TGTGCCAGCAGGGTAGGACAGATACAAGAGACCCAGTACTTC. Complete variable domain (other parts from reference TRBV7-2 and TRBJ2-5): GAGVSQSPSNKVTEKGKDVELRCDPISGHTALYWYRQSLGQGLEFLIYFQGNSAPDKSGLPSDRFSAERTGGSVSTLTIQRTQQEDSAVYLCASRVGQIQETQYFGPGTRLLVL.

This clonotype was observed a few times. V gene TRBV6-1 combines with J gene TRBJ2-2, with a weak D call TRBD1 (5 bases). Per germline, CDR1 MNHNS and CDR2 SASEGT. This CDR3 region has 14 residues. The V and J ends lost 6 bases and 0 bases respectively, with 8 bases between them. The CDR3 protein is CASSRESNTGELFF. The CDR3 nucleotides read TGTGCCAGCAGCAGGGAATCGAACACCGGGGAGCTGTTTTTT.

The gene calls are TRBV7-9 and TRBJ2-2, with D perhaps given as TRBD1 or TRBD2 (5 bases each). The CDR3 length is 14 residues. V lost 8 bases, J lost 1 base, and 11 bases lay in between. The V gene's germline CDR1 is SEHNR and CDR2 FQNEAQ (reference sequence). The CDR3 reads CASEGTVNTGELFF. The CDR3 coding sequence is TGTGCCAGCGAAGGGACGGTGAACACCGGGGAGCTGTTTTTT.